What follows are 29 T cell receptor beta chains derived from one specimen sequenced in a study of shared clonotypes between healthy human individuals (dated by TCRdb to the early 2020s). The receptor library was made with the immunoSEQ multiplex PCR assay. Drawn from immuneACCESS, this table holds only the in-frame rearrangements with V and J called that TCRdb kept. Clones are partly lost; checked studies trace under half to an unresolved V gene and leave the rest unexplained. This sample is represented by some 2,400,000 clones; about 94% of them were singletons. Roughly 0.13% of the sample rests with the top ten. Specimen: naive CD4+ T cells sorted from blood. Per the publication, the cell subset or site label means: CD45RA+ positively selected. The receptor source for this set is a man younger than 35 in good health.

Comment on this clone: Given the absence of the conserved phenylalanine or tryptophan at the CDR3 end, a read error is likely. The chain couples TRBV6-5 to TRBJ2-7, with 8 bases identical to TRBD1. CDR3 size: 14 residues. The trim removed 5 bases at V and 1 base at J, leaving 4 bases unmatched. Germline loops: CDR1 MNHEY, CDR2 SVGAGI. The CDR3 loop is CASSQGQGSYEQYS. CDR3 DNA: TGTGCCAGCAGTCAAGGACAGGGATCCTACGAGCAGTACTCC.

CDR3 bases: TGTGCCAGCAGCTCGAGGCCCCAAGAGACCCAGTACTTC. Translated: CASSSRPQETQYF. The chain couples TRBV6-6 to TRBJ2-5, with no clear D. V gave up 6 bases and J gave up 1 base, with 9 bases separating them. This CDR3 contains 13 residues. CDR1 MNHNY and CDR2 SVGAGI come from the germline V gene (reference sequence).

This clone was detected only once. The sample has other DNA sequences that encode this CDR3 too. The rearrangement joins TRBV27 to TRBJ1-1; D unresolved. The CDR3 contains 11 residues. Germline V gene sequence: CDR1 MNHEY, CDR2 SMNVEV (reference sequence). Trimming stripped 3 bases from V and 7 bases from J, with 6 bases between. The CDR3 DNA sequence: TGTGCCAGCAGTTTGGGAGGTGAAGCTTTCTTT. It is translated as CASSLGGEAFF.

The gene calls are TRBV11-2 and TRBJ2-3; perhaps D is TRBD1 or TRBD2 (5 bases each). CDR3 size: 15 residues. V was shortened by 3 bases and J by 2 bases, with 12 bases between the two germline ends. Germline V gene lookup returns CDR1 SGHAT and CDR2 FQNNGV. The CDR3 loop reads CASSFRAGTTDTQYF. DNA for the CDR3: TGTGCCAGCAGCTTTCGGGCAGGGACCACAGATACGCAGTATTTT.

The rearrangement joins TRBV28 to TRBJ1-4; no clear D gene. The CDR3 loop spans 14 amino acids. Trimming took 2 bases from V and 5 from J, leaving 9 bases between them. In germline, CDR1 is MDHEN, CDR2 SYDVKM. DNA of the CDR3: TGTGCCAGCAGTTTAGTTTCAGGAAATGAAAAACTGTTTTTT. It codes for CASSLVSGNEKLFF.

For this clone: Other DNA sequences in this specimen translate into the identical CDR3. This rearrangement joins TRBV30 to TRBJ1-1; D unclear. The CDR3 is 12 amino acids. V lost 4 bases and J lost 1, with 7 bases in between. Germline CDR1 reads GTSNPN; CDR2 reads SVGIG (reference sequence). CDR3 region: CAWTGGNTEAFF. CDR3 DNA: TGTGCCTGGACAGGTGGGAACACTGAAGCTTTCTTT. The whole variable domain, remainder taken from reference TRBV30 and TRBJ1-1, is SQTIHQWPATLVQPVGSPLSLECTVEGTSNPNLYWYRQAAGRGLQLLFYSVGIGQISSEVPQNLSASRPQDRQFILSSKKLLLSDSGFYLCAWTGGNTEAFFGQGTRLTVV.

A word on this clone: The same CDR3 arises from other DNA sequences in this sample as well. The chain recombines TRBV30 with TRBJ1-6, with TRBD1 as a possible D gene (6 bases). Between the trimmed V and J ends, which lost 1 base and 7 bases, there was a span of 8 bases. CDR3 length: 13 residues. The germline V gene has CDR1 GTSNPN and CDR2 SVGIG (reference sequence). CDR3 in DNA: TGTGCCTGGAGTGGGCAGGGGAATTCACCCCTCCACTTT. Encoded protein: CAWSGQGNSPLHF. The full variable domain, rest sourced from reference TRBV30 and TRBJ1-6, is SQTIHQWPATLVQPVGSPLSLECTVEGTSNPNLYWYRQAAGRGLQLLFYSVGIGQISSEVPQNLSASRPQDRQFILSSKKLLLSDSGFYLCAWSGQGNSPLHFGNGTRLTVT.

V is TRBV2 and J is TRBJ1-3; D unclear. Germline V gives CDR1 SNHLY, CDR2 FYNNEI. The V end was cut by 2 bases, the J end by 4 bases, with 9 bases between. The CDR3 spans 14 residues. For the CDR3, the DNA is TGTGCCAGCAGTGAACACAGTTTAGGAAACACCATATATTTT. It is translated as CASSEHSLGNTIYF.

J is TRBJ1-5 and V is TRBV2; D not certain. This CDR3 is built from 12 residues. Trimming removed 3 bases at V and 14 bases at J, with 14 bases between. Germline CDR1 SNHLY, CDR2 FYNNEI. CDR3 region: CASSEWGSGEHF. The DNA for the CDR3 is TGTGCCAGCAGTGAGTGGGGAAGTGGGGAGCATTTT.

V usage is TRBV5-6 and J usage is TRBJ2-3, with 9 bases fitting TRBD1. The CDR3 runs to 15 residues. The V segment lost 4 bases and the J segment 4 bases; nucleotides outside the gene matches: 7. Germline CDR1 is SGHDT and CDR2 is YYEEEE. The CDR3 nucleotides are TGTGCCAGCAGCATGGACAGGGGCCCTCCAGATACGCAGTATTTT. Protein product: CASSMDRGPPDTQYF. The complete variable domain, with remaining parts taken from reference TRBV5-6 and TRBJ2-3, reads DAGVTQSPTHLIKTRGQQVTLRCSPKSGHDTVSWYQQALGQGPQFIFQYYEEEERQRGNFPDRFSGHQFPNYSSELNVNALLLGDSALYLCASSMDRGPPDTQYFGPGTRLTVL.

The chain is built from TRBV7-9 and TRBJ2-5, with unresolved D. V was pared by 2 bases and J by 1 base, with 11 bases between. Looked up from germline, CDR1 is SEHNR and CDR2 is FQNEAQ (reference sequence). This CDR3 is built from 15 residues. The CDR3, as DNA: TGTGCCAGCAGCTTACCCGGCGGTTCCCAAGAGACCCAGTACTTC. This gives the protein CASSLPGGSQETQYF.

This clone was recorded once. This chain connects TRBV19 to TRBJ1-1; D is unclear. The CDR3 has 14 amino acids. The V end was cut by 3 bases, the J end by 3 bases, with 11 bases between. Germline V CDR1 and CDR2: LNHDA, SQIVND (reference sequence). This CDR3 is CASSILHGDTEAFF. The CDR3 region has the DNA TGTGCCAGTAGTATCCTGCACGGGGACACTGAAGCTTTCTTT. Supplemented by reference TRBV19 and TRBJ1-1, the full variable domain reads DGGITQSPKYLFRKEGQNVTLSCEQNLNHDAMYWYRQDPGQGLRLIYYSQIVNDFQKGDIAEGYSVSREKKESFPLTVTSAQKNPTAFYLCASSILHGDTEAFFGQGTRLTVV.

With respect to this clone: This sample includes further DNA sequences coding for the same CDR3. V usage is TRBV7-2 and J usage is TRBJ2-7; 7 nucleotides match TRBD2. CDR3 size: 14 residues. CDR1 is SGHTA, CDR2 FQGNSA, per germline. V shed 5 bases, J shed 3 bases, and the junction held 7 bases outside the gene matches. The CDR3 nucleotides read TGTGCCAGCAGCCCCCCAGCGGGGCTCTACGAGCAGTACTTC. Residues: CASSPPAGLYEQYF.

The V call is TRBV7-9, the J call TRBJ2-7; possibly TRBD1 for D (6 bases). The CDR3 has 14 amino acids. The V gene's germline CDR1 is SEHNR and CDR2 FQNEAQ (reference sequence). Trimming took 0 bases from V and 7 from J, leaving 13 bases between them. The CDR3 sequence: CASSLAMTGLEQYF. The CDR3 DNA reads as TGTGCCAGCAGCTTAGCGATGACAGGACTTGAGCAGTACTTC.

The CDR3 sequence: CASSLGALYEQYF. The CDR3 DNA sequence: TGTGCCAGCTCACTGGGCGCACTCTACGAGCAGTACTTC. V usage is TRBV18 and J usage is TRBJ2-7; D not resolved. The V and J ends lost 4 bases and 3 bases respectively, with 10 bases between them. The CDR3 length is 13 residues. CDR1 is KGHSH, CDR2 LQKENI, per germline.

The gene calls are TRBV15 and TRBJ2-1; TRBD2 matches 13 bases. The CDR3 runs to 16 residues. The germline V gene encodes CDR1 LNHNV and CDR2 YYDKDF (reference sequence). With 1 base clipped from V and 9 bases from J, the junction kept 6 bases outside the gene matches. The CDR3: CATSRAGTSGKGEQFF. The CDR3 nucleotides read TGTGCCACCAGCAGAGCCGGGACTAGCGGGAAGGGTGAGCAGTTCTTC.

The V gene is TRBV6-4, the J gene TRBJ2-1, with a tentative D call TRBD1 (5 bases). V lost 5 bases to trimming and J lost 3 bases, with 8 bases between them. The V gene's germline CDR1 is MRHNA and CDR2 SNTAGT. The CDR3 is 13 residues long. The CDR3 spells CASSKQGYNEQFF. The CDR3 region has the DNA TGTGCCAGCAGTAAGCAGGGCTACAATGAGCAGTTCTTC.

The chain combines TRBV11-2 with TRBJ2-7, with D perhaps matching TRBD1 or TRBD2 (5 bases each). The CDR3 covers 14 residues. Germline-derived CDR1 and CDR2 are SGHAT and FQNNGV. Between the trimmed V and J ends, which lost 1 base and 1 base, there was a span of 8 bases. This CDR3 reads CASSLGDGSYEQYF. The CDR3 nucleotides are TGTGCCAGCAGCTTAGGGGACGGGTCCTACGAGCAGTACTTC.

This sequence joins TRBV9 and TRBJ1-1; 7 positions match TRBD1. After removal of 9 bases from V and 8 bases from J, the junction contained 1 base not matched to a gene. CDR3 length equals 9 residues. Per the germline V gene, CDR1 is SGDLS and CDR2 is YYNGEE. CDR3 loop: CATRGEAFF. CDR3 coding DNA: TGTGCCACCAGGGGGGAAGCTTTCTTT.

The chain couples TRBV9 to TRBJ2-7; 10 bases are shared with TRBD2. The V gene's germline CDR1 is SGDLS and CDR2 YYNGEE. The V segment lost 3 bases and the J segment 7 bases; nucleotides outside the gene matches: 4. The CDR3 has 13 residues. CDR3 sequence reads: CASSASGSGEQYF. DNA of the CDR3: TGTGCCAGCAGCGCTAGCGGGAGTGGAGAGCAGTACTTC.

The chain uses TRBV6-1 and TRBJ1-2; no definite D call. Germline-derived CDR1 and CDR2 are MNHNS and SASEGT. Trimming cost V 3 bases and J 8 bases, with 13 bases left between them. CDR3 size: 13 residues. In DNA, the CDR3 is TGTGCCAGCAGTGAGGGGTTGCGTAGGGGCTACACCTTC. As protein: CASSEGLRRGYTF.

The gene calls are TRBV7-2 and TRBJ1-2, with 10 bases matching TRBD1. Losses at the gene ends were 0 bases for V and 11 bases for J; bases not matched to a gene: 9. CDR1 and CDR2 from the germline V gene are SGHTA and FQGNSA. CDR3 length: 15 residues. The CDR3 sequence is CASSLAPGQGPRYTF. The DNA of the CDR3 is TGTGCCAGCAGCTTAGCCCCGGGACAGGGGCCCCGTTACACCTTC. The full variable domain, with the rest looked up from reference TRBV7-2 and TRBJ1-2, is GAGVSQSPSNKVTEKGKDVELRCDPISGHTALYWYRQSLGQGLEFLIYFQGNSAPDKSGLPSDRFSAERTGGSVSTLTIQRTQQEDSAVYLCASSLAPGQGPRYTFGSGTRLTVV.

The gene calls are TRBV5-1 and TRBJ2-1; 8 bases line up with TRBD1. The CDR3 extends over 13 amino acids. CDR1 is SGHRS, CDR2 YFSETQ, per germline. Trimming took 5 bases from V and 8 from J; bases not matched to a gene: 6. In nucleotides, the CDR3 is TGCGCCAGCAGGTTGTACAGGGGGGATGAGCAGTTCTTC. The encoded protein is CASRLYRGDEQFF. Based on the CDR3 plus reference TRBV5-1 and TRBJ2-1, the full variable domain is KAGVTQTPRYLIKTRGQQVTLSCSPISGHRSVSWYQQTPGQGLQFLFEYFSETQRNKGNFPGRFSGRQFSNSRSEMNVSTLELGDSALYLCASRLYRGDEQFFGPGTRLTVL.

Note on this clone: In the same sample, other DNA sequences code for this CDR3. This rearrangement joins TRBV2 to TRBJ1-2; D is undetermined. CDR1 is SNHLY, CDR2 FYNNEI, per germline. Trimming left V 2 bases short and J 2 bases short, with 3 bases between. The CDR3 loop spans 12 amino acids. The CDR3 sequence: CASSEQNYGYTF. The CDR3 DNA follows: TGTGCCAGCAGTGAACAGAACTATGGCTACACCTTC.

On this clone: The same CDR3 arises from other DNA sequences in this sample as well. V and J are TRBV9 and TRBJ1-5, with D unresolved. The V gene lost 0 bases and the J gene lost 1 base, with 8 bases spanning the gap. CDR1 is SGDLS, CDR2 YYNGEE, per germline. The CDR3 runs 15 residues. The CDR3 region is CASSVEGGSNQPQHF. CDR3 bases: TGTGCCAGCAGCGTAGAGGGAGGGAGCAATCAGCCCCAGCATTTT. The full variable domain, its missing parts supplied by reference TRBV9 and TRBJ1-5, is DSGVTQTPKHLITATGQRVTLRCSPRSGDLSVYWYQQSLDQGLQFLIQYYNGEERAKGNILERFSAQQFPDLHSELNLSSLELGDSALYFCASSVEGGSNQPQHFGDGTRLSIL.

The chain is built from TRBV2 and TRBJ2-3; 9 bases agree with TRBD2. The CDR3 is 14 amino acids. The germline gives CDR1 SNHLY, CDR2 FYNNEI. Trimming cost V 8 bases and J 1 base; bases outside gene matches: 4. CDR3 sequence (DNA): TGTGCCAGCCTCTGGACTAGCGGCACAGATACGCAGTATTTT. It translates to CASLWTSGTDTQYF.

The V gene is TRBV19, the J gene TRBJ1-2; D uncertain. V gave up 5 bases and J gave up 4 bases, with 5 bases separating them. The germline gives CDR1 LNHDA, CDR2 SQIVND (reference sequence). The CDR3 consists of 11 residues. The CDR3 is CASSSSYGYTF. The CDR3 region has the DNA TGTGCCAGTAGTTCGAGCTATGGCTACACCTTC. Combining the CDR3 with reference TRBV19 and TRBJ1-2 gives the whole variable domain DGGITQSPKYLFRKEGQNVTLSCEQNLNHDAMYWYRQDPGQGLRLIYYSQIVNDFQKGDIAEGYSVSREKKESFPLTVTSAQKNPTAFYLCASSSSYGYTFGSGTRLTVV.

The chain is built from TRBV11-2 and TRBJ2-6; D unclear. Germline CDR1 and CDR2: SGHAT and FQNNGV. V gave up 3 bases and J gave up 1 base, with 7 bases separating them. The CDR3 spans 15 residues. As DNA, the CDR3 is TGTGCCAGCAGCTTCATTCTGTCTGGGGCCAACGTCCTGACTTTC. The encoded protein is CASSFILSGANVLTF.

The chain recombines TRBV6-1 with TRBJ1-5; TRBD1 aligns across 7 bases. Germline CDR1 is MNHNS and CDR2 is SASEGT. The CDR3 consists of 14 residues. V shed 5 bases and J 3 bases; nucleotides not matched to a gene: 4. The CDR3 DNA reads TGTGCCAGCAGTCCCGGGACAGTCAATCAGCCCCAGCATTTT. The encoded protein is CASSPGTVNQPQHF.